Below, 24 T cell receptor beta chains from the same sample are listed, as sequenced in a study of glioma-infiltrating T cells after dendritic cell vaccination. Assay: immunoSEQ multiplex PCR; the TCRdb copy retains only in-frame clones and omits some. The profile shows approximately 82,000 clones, roughly 90% of them singletons. This material consisted of blood, taken before dendritic cell vaccination. Every receptor here comes from a human donor with glioblastoma.

J is TRBJ2-2 and V is TRBV6-5, with a tentative D call TRBD1 (6 bases). Germline V gene lookup returns CDR1 MNHEY and CDR2 SVGAGI. V was cut by 4 bases and J by 8 bases, with 11 bases left in between. The CDR3 has 13 residues. CDR3 amino acids: CASSFTGLGELFF. CDR3 DNA sequence: TGTGCCAGCAGTTTCACAGGGTTGGGGGAGCTGTTTTTT.

Remarks on this clone: The sample holds other DNA sequences that translate to the same CDR3. CDR3: CASSLGQGSTEAFF. In nucleotides, the CDR3 is TGTGCCAGCAGCTTAGGACAGGGTAGCACTGAAGCTTTCTTT. The gene calls are TRBV11-2 and TRBJ1-1, with 7 bases identical to TRBD1. The V gene's germline CDR1 is SGHAT and CDR2 FQNNGV. This CDR3 spans 14 amino acids. J was trimmed by 4 bases and V by 1 base; bases with no gene match: 3.

The chain recombines TRBV18 with TRBJ2-1; 7 positions agree with TRBD2. The ends lost 8 bases at V and 7 bases at J; junction bases unmatched: 11. Germline CDR1 KGHSH, CDR2 LQKENI. The CDR3 is 14 amino acids. CDR3 in DNA: TGTGCCAGCAACCCTTCGGGAGGAGTTAATGAGCAGTTCTTC. It codes for CASNPSGGVNEQFF.

This chain connects TRBV11-2 to TRBJ2-7, with TRBD2 matching over 8 bases. V lost 2 bases, J lost 9 bases, and 18 bases stayed unmatched. Germline V gene lookup returns CDR1 SGHAT and CDR2 FQNNGV. This CDR3 is built from 17 residues. The DNA for the CDR3 is TGTGCCAGCAGCTTAACCACTAGCGGTCCATATTCGCCCGGGCAGTACTTC. It specifies CASSLTTSGPYSPGQYF.

CDR3 bases: TGTGCCTGGGCTCAGGGGGTCCACTCTGGAAACACCATATATTTT. This gives the protein CAWAQGVHSGNTIYF. The V call is TRBV30, the J call TRBJ1-3, with 7 nucleotides matching TRBD1. This CDR3 has 15 residues. V was pared by 5 bases and J by 0 bases, with 7 bases of the junction left unmatched. CDR1 is GTSNPN and CDR2 is SVGIG in the germline V gene (reference sequence).

The chain links TRBV5-8 to TRBJ2-3, with 7 positions matching TRBD1. Trimming at V came to 3 bases and at J to 0 bases, leaving 4 bases not matched to a gene. The CDR3 sequence is 15 residues long. The germline gives CDR1 SGHTS, CDR2 YDEGEE. The chain's CDR3 is CASSSGTASTDTQYF. The DNA of the CDR3 is TGTGCCAGCAGCTCAGGGACAGCTAGCACAGATACGCAGTATTTT.

The chain employs TRBV19 and TRBJ1-2; 7 positions agree with TRBD1. V lost 5 bases and J lost 9; bases outside the gene matches: 18. CDR1 is LNHDA and CDR2 is SQIVND in the germline V gene (reference sequence). CDR3 length: 16 residues. CDR3 DNA: TGTGCCAGTAGTGCAGACTTCGGACAGGTTCTTGTTAGCTACACCTTC. It yields the protein CASSADFGQVLVSYTF.

The rearrangement links TRBV5-6 to TRBJ2-1; perhaps TRBD2 as D (6 bases). This CDR3 contains 17 residues. Trimming took 5 bases from V and 0 from J, leaving 18 bases between them. CDR1 SGHDT and CDR2 YYEEEE come from the germline V gene. The CDR3 nucleotides are TGTGCCAGCAGATCCTCACTAGCTACACTCTCCTACAATGAGCAGTTCTTC. As protein: CASRSSLATLSYNEQFF.

This chain uses TRBV9 with TRBJ2-7; 7 bases align to TRBD1. V lost 3 bases and J lost 2; bases outside the gene matches: 8. Germline V CDR1 and CDR2: SGDLS, YYNGEE. The CDR3 loop spans 15 amino acids. CDR3 sequence (DNA): TGTGCCAGCAGCGAAACGGACAGGTCACCCTACGAGCAGTACTTC. It codes for CASSETDRSPYEQYF.

The gene calls are TRBV30 and TRBJ1-4; D may be TRBD1 (5 bases). Germline V CDR1 and CDR2: GTSNPN, SVGIG (reference sequence). V was cut by 1 base and J by 8 bases, with 8 bases left in between. There are 12 residues in the CDR3. The CDR3 nucleotides read TGTGCCTGGAGTGCCCGGGGGGAAAAACTGTTTTTT. Protein sequence: CAWSARGEKLFF.

The rearrangement uses TRBV19 and TRBJ2-1; tentatively, D is TRBD1 (5 bases). The CDR3 is 15 amino acids. Germline V CDR1 and CDR2: LNHDA, SQIVND (reference sequence). V lost 2 bases to trimming and J lost 2 bases, with 10 bases between them. The CDR3, as DNA: TGTGCCAGTAGTATATCCGACAGCCCCTACAATGAGCAGTTCTTC. Translation: CASSISDSPYNEQFF.

The V gene is TRBV11-2, the J gene TRBJ2-1; 8 bases match TRBD1. Germline assignment: CDR1 SGHAT and CDR2 FQNNGV. The CDR3 loop spans 18 amino acids. V lost 1 base and J lost 0; bases outside the gene matches: 8. The CDR3 region is CASSLGGQGLHSYNEQFF. In nucleotides, the CDR3 is TGTGCCAGCAGCTTAGGCGGACAGGGTCTTCACTCCTACAATGAGCAGTTCTTC.

A note on this clone: The sample contains more than one DNA sequence encoding this CDR3. V usage is TRBV5-1 and J usage is TRBJ1-6; 7 bases align to TRBD1. With 4 bases clipped from V and 4 bases from J, the junction kept 17 bases outside the gene matches. Germline lookup yields CDR1 SGHRS and CDR2 YFSETQ. The CDR3 runs to 19 residues. CDR3 coding DNA: TGCGCCAGCAGCCCCAACCCCCGACAGGGTTGGAGTTATAATTCACCCCTCCACTTT. Its translation: CASSPNPRQGWSYNSPLHF. The variable domain in full, with the rest retrieved from reference TRBV5-1 and TRBJ1-6, is KAGVTQTPRYLIKTRGQQVTLSCSPISGHRSVSWYQQTPGQGLQFLFEYFSETQRNKGNFPGRFSGRQFSNSRSEMNVSTLELGDSALYLCASSPNPRQGWSYNSPLHFGNGTRLTVT.

This clone was recorded once. The V call is TRBV25-1, the J call TRBJ2-1; 12 bases match TRBD2. Germline-derived CDR1 and CDR2 are MGHDK and SYGVNS. Germline trimming cut 3 bases from V and 8 bases from J; bases unmatched to any gene: 2. This CDR3 has 14 amino acids. CDR3 bases: TGTGCCAGCAGTGATGGACTAGCGGGACATGAGCAGTTCTTC. As protein: CASSDGLAGHEQFF.

The chain carries TRBV10-3 and TRBJ2-7; no firm D call. Germline lookup yields CDR1 ENHRY and CDR2 SYGVKD. Trimming left V 3 bases short and J 1 base short, with 4 bases between. This CDR3 is 12 amino acids long. The CDR3 DNA is TGTGCCATCAGTGATATGTCCTACGAGCAGTACTTC. This translates into CAISDMSYEQYF.

The CDR3 protein is CASSQALAGIHTGELFF. The DNA of the CDR3 is TGTGCCAGCAGCCAAGCCTTAGCGGGAATCCACACCGGGGAGCTGTTTTTT. The chain recombines TRBV4-2 with TRBJ2-2; TRBD2 aligns across 8 bases. CDR1 and CDR2 (germline): LGHNA, YNFKEQ. This CDR3 comprises 17 residues. V lost 1 base, J lost 3 bases, and 7 bases stayed unmatched.

The CDR3: CASPPDRGANYGYTF. The CDR3, as DNA: TGTGCCAGCCCCCCGGACAGGGGGGCTAACTATGGCTACACCTTC. The V call is TRBV27, the J call TRBJ1-2; 10 positions match TRBD1. The germline V gene encodes CDR1 MNHEY and CDR2 SMNVEV (reference sequence). Germline trimming cut 8 bases from V and 0 bases from J; bases unmatched to any gene: 6. CDR3 length: 15 amino acids.

The chain links TRBV25-1 to TRBJ1-5, with 9 bases fitting TRBD1. CDR3 size: 17 residues. Germline V lookup: CDR1 MGHDK, CDR2 SYGVNS. The V and J ends lost 4 bases and 7 bases, in that order; junction bases with no gene match: 14. The CDR3 DNA reads TGTGCCAGCAGTGGCCTCATCCGGGACAGGGTCCCCCAGCCCCAGCATTTT. It yields the protein CASSGLIRDRVPQPQHF. Combining the CDR3 with reference TRBV25-1 and TRBJ1-5 gives the whole variable domain EADIYQTPRYLVIGTGKKITLECSQTMGHDKMYWYQQDPGMELHLIHYSYGVNSTEKGDLSSESTVSRIRTEHFPLTLESARPSHTSQYLCASSGLIRDRVPQPQHFGDGTRLSIL.

CDR3: CASSSRQGASYGYTF. CDR3 DNA: TGTGCCAGCAGCTCAAGACAGGGGGCTAGCTATGGCTACACCTTC. The rearrangement joins TRBV7-8 to TRBJ1-2; 10 bases line up with TRBD1. Germline V gene sequence: CDR1 SGHVS, CDR2 FQNEAQ. With 4 bases clipped from V and 4 bases from J, the junction kept 6 bases outside the gene matches. CDR3 length equals 15 residues.

This clone has just one count. CDR3: CASSSGGELFF. The DNA for the CDR3 is TGTGCCAGCAGTTCCGGCGGGGAGCTGTTTTTT. J is TRBJ2-2 and V is TRBV6-5, with D unresolved. The CDR3 has 11 amino acids. Germline V CDR1 and CDR2: MNHEY, SVGAGI. V was clipped by 4 bases and J by 7 bases, with 4 bases between them.

This clone has a single count. The CDR3, as DNA: TGTGCCAGCAGCTTGTCGGGGCAAGAGACCCAGTACTTC. It specifies CASSLSGQETQYF. This rearrangement joins TRBV5-8 to TRBJ2-5; D may be TRBD2 (5 bases). The CDR3 loop spans 13 amino acids. Deletions cut 1 base from V and 2 bases from J, with 6 bases between. Germline CDR1 SGHTS, CDR2 YDEGEE.

The chain is built from TRBV5-1 and TRBJ2-1; 7 bases fit TRBD2. This CDR3 contains 13 residues. V was clipped by 0 bases and J by 9 bases; unmatched bases: 3. From germline, CDR1 is SGHRS and CDR2 YFSETQ. Here the CDR3 reads CASSLGLAGEQFF. Written as DNA, the CDR3 is TGCGCCAGCAGCTTGGGACTAGCTGGTGAGCAGTTCTTC.

The chain carries TRBV7-9 and TRBJ1-4; TRBD1 matches 7 bases. With V trimmed by 4 bases and J by 6 bases, 14 bases remained unmatched. Germline CDR1 reads SEHNR; CDR2 reads FQNEAQ (reference sequence). This CDR3 comprises 17 residues. CDR3 DNA: TGTGCCAGCAGCTCAGGACGGAAGGGGGCGCGGGATGAAAAACTGTTTTTT. Protein sequence: CASSSGRKGARDEKLFF.

V usage is TRBV9 and J usage is TRBJ1-3; D may be TRBD1 (6 bases). The CDR3 is 16 amino acids. V shed 4 bases and J shed 0 bases, with 14 bases lying between them. CDR1 is SGDLS and CDR2 is YYNGEE in the germline V gene. The chain's CDR3 is CASSPHTGNSGNTIYF. The CDR3 nucleotides are TGTGCCAGCAGCCCTCATACAGGGAACTCTGGAAACACCATATATTTT.